The rows below give T cell receptor beta chains drawn from one sample of a study of shared clonotypes between healthy human individuals. The data were produced by immunoSEQ multiplex PCR, yet TCRdb's version contains in-frame clones alone and is incomplete. This sample has 2 million to 2.5 million clones, with around 93% found just once. The specimen was naive CD8+ T cells from PBMCs. The source of these receptors is a man between 18 and 29 years old in good health. Some clones in this sample may be carry-over from other donors' samples. The CDR3 runs from the conserved cysteine through the conserved F or W. D genes are given only for firm matches. A clone size is listed for some rows: how often the clone was seen (once, few, many), or a class if it is expanded.

CDR3	DNA	J	V	size	D
CASSLWSSTEQYF	TGTGCCAGCAGCTTATGGTCTAGTACCGAGCAGTACTTC	TRBJ2-7	TRBV7-3	.	.
CATSRGGTGKETQYF	TGTGCCACCAGCAGAGGAGGGACAGGAAAAGAGACCCAGTACTTC	TRBJ2-5	TRBV15	.	TRBD1
CATSRDSRVGQFF	TGTGCCACCAGCAGAGATTCTCGGGTGGGGCAGTTCTTC	TRBJ2-1	TRBV15	.	.
CASSQGISRDRVEAFF	TGCGCCAGCAGCCAAGGGATAAGCCGGGACAGGGTTGAAGCTTTCTTT	TRBJ1-1	TRBV4-1	.	TRBD1
CASGGGSGNTIYF	TGTGCCAGCGGAGGGGGCTCTGGAAACACCATATATTTT	TRBJ1-3	TRBV2	.	.
CASSFRGYEQYF	TGTGCCAGCAGCTTCCGGGGTTACGAGCAGTACTTC	TRBJ2-7	TRBV7-9	.	.
CASSLMDNPNTEAFF	TGTGCCAGCTCACTAATGGACAACCCGAACACTGAAGCTTTCTTT	TRBJ1-1	TRBV18	.	.
CASSITPSSYEQYF	TGTGCCAGTAGTATCACGCCGAGCTCCTACGAGCAGTACTTC	TRBJ2-7	TRBV19	.	.
CAWKRDRGLATEAFF	TGTGCCTGGAAGCGGGACAGGGGTCTGGCCACTGAAGCTTTCTTT	TRBJ1-1	TRBV30	few	TRBD1
CASSLFASGIGVYRSDTQYF	TGTGCCAGCAGTTTATTCGCTAGCGGGATCGGGGTATACCGATCAGATACGCAGTATTTT	TRBJ2-3	TRBV27	.	TRBD2
CASSPTLWDEQFF	TGTGCCAGCAGCCCCACTTTATGGGATGAGCAGTTCTTC	TRBJ2-1	TRBV11-2	.	.
CASSGPDYEQYF	TGTGCCAGCAGCGGACCAGACTACGAGCAGTACTTC	TRBJ2-7	TRBV5-4	.	.
CASSLRGRGYEQYF	TGTGCCAGCAGCCTCCGCGGGCGGGGCTACGAGCAGTACTTC	TRBJ2-7	TRBV5-4	.	.
CASSTRQGNQETQYF	TGTGCCAGCAGCACTAGACAGGGGAACCAAGAGACCCAGTACTTC	TRBJ2-5	TRBV9	.	TRBD1
CATSRAAGLAGENIQYF	TGTGCCACCAGCAGAGCCGCCGGACTAGCGGGAGAAAACATTCAGTACTTC	TRBJ2-4	TRBV15	.	TRBD2
CASSLVQGSAFF	TGTGCCAGCAGCTTAGTGCAGGGATCGGCTTTCTTT	TRBJ1-1	TRBV7-9	.	.
CASRNPTGASEQFF	TGTGCCAGCAGAAACCCGACAGGGGCTAGTGAGCAGTTCTTC	TRBJ2-1	TRBV7-9	.	TRBD1
CASSSLIGTPNTGELFF	TGTGCCAGCAGCTCTTTAATTGGGACTCCAAACACCGGGGAGCTGTTTTTT	TRBJ2-2	TRBV5-4	.	.